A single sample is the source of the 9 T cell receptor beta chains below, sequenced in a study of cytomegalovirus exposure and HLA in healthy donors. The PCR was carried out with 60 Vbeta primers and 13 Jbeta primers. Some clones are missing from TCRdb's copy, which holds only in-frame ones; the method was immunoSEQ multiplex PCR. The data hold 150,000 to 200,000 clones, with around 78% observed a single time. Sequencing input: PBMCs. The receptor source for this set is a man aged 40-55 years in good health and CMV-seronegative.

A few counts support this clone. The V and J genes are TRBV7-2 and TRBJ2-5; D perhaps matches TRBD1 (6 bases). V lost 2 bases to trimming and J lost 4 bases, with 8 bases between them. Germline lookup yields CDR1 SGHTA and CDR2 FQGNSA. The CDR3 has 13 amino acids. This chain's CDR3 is CASSLRGRETQYF. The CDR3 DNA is TGTGCCAGCAGCTTAAGGGGGAGAGAGACCCAGTACTTC.

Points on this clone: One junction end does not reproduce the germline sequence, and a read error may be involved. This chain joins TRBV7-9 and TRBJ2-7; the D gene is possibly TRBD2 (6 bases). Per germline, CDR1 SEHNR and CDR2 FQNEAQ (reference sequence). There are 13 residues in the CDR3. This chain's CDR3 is CSSSPGVSYEQYF. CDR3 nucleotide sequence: TGTTCCAGCAGCCCGGGGGTCTCCTACGAGCAGTACTTC. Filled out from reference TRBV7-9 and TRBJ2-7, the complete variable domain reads DTGVSQNPRHKITKRGQNVTFRCDPISEHNRLYWYRQTLGQGPEFLTYFQNEAQLEKSRLLSDRFSAERPKGSFSTLEIQRTEQGDSAMYLCSSSPGVSYEQYFGPGTRLTVT.

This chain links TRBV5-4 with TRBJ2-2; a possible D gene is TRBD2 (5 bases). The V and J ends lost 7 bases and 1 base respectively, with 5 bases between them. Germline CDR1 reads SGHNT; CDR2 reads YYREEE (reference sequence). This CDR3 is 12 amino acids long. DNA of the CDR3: TGTGCCAGCCGGGGGAACACCGGGGAGCTGTTTTTT. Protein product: CASRGNTGELFF.

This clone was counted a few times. DNA for the CDR3: TGTGCCAGCAGTTATAGGGACAGCCCAGACGAGCAGTACTTC. Residues: CASSYRDSPDEQYF. The rearrangement links TRBV6-5 to TRBJ2-7, with 7 bases that match TRBD1. Germline loops: CDR1 MNHEY, CDR2 SVGAGI. V lost 3 bases and J lost 5; bases outside the gene matches: 7. This CDR3 region has 14 residues.

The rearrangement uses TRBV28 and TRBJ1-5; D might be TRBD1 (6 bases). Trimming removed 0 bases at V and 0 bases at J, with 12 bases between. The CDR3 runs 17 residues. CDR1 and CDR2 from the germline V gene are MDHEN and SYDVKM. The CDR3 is CASSLWGQDYSNQPQHF. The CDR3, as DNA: TGTGCCAGCAGTTTATGGGGACAAGACTATAGCAATCAGCCCCAGCATTTT.

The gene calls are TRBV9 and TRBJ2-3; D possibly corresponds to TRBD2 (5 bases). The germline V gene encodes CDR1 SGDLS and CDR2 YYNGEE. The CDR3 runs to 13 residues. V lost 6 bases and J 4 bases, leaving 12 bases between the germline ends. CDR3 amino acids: CASTFSVSDTQYF. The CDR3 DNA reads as TGTGCCAGCACCTTTAGCGTCTCAGATACGCAGTATTTT.

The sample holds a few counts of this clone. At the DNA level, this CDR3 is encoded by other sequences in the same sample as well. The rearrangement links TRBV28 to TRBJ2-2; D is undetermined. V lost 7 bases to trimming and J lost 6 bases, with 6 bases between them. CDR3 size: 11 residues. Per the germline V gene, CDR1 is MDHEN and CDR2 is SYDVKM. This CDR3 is CASTLSGELFF. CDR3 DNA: TGTGCCAGCACCCTTTCCGGGGAGCTGTTTTTT.

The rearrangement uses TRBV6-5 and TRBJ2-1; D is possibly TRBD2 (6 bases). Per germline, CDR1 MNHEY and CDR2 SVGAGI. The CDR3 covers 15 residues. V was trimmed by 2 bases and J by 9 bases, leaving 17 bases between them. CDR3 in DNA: TGTGCCAGCAGTTACCTCTCCGGGCTAGCGTTTGAGCAGTTCTTC. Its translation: CASSYLSGLAFEQFF.

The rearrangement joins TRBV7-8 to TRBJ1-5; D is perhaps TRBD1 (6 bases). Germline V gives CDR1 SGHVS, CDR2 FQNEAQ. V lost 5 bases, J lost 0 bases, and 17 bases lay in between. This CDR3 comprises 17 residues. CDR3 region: CASSPPSGQSSNQPQHF. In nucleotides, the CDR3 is TGTGCCAGCAGCCCGCCCTCTGGACAGTCTAGCAATCAGCCCCAGCATTTT.